This is a list of T cell receptor beta chains from one sample in a study of Ad26.COV2.S vaccination and SARS-CoV-2 variants. TCRdb keeps only in-frame clones here, not all; method: immunoSEQ multiplex PCR. The sample carries over 400,000 clones, approximately 89% recorded once. Sequencing used peripheral blood, obtained in a trial of Ad26.COV2.S vaccine versus placebo. The receptors here all came from a person between 18 and 65 years old who received the Ad26.COV2.S COVID-19 vaccine or a placebo. The CDR3 runs from the conserved cysteine through the conserved F or W. A D gene is named only where the DNA matches it firmly. The listing skips clone size in some rows; elsewhere it reads once, few, many or a size class.

CDR3 DNA: TGTGCCAGAAAGGGCCCGCCTTTCCAAGAGACCCAGTACTTC; CDR3 protein: CARKGPPFQETQYF; clone size: .; V gene: TRBV7-5; J gene: TRBJ2-5; D gene: .
CDR3 DNA: TGTGCCAGCAGCCCTCCGGGACGGAAAGAGACCCAGTACTTC; CDR3 protein: CASSPPGRKETQYF; clone size: .; V gene: TRBV7-9; J gene: TRBJ2-5; D gene: .
CDR3 DNA: TGCGCCAGCAGCTTAGGAAGCGTGCCACAAGAGACCCAGTACTTC; CDR3 protein: CASSLGSVPQETQYF; clone size: .; V gene: TRBV5-1; J gene: TRBJ2-5; D gene: .
CDR3 DNA: TGTGCCAGCAAGTCGGGAGTTGGCGGGGAGCTGTTTTTT; CDR3 protein: CASKSGVGGELFF; clone size: .; V gene: TRBV2; J gene: TRBJ2-2; D gene: .
CDR3 DNA: TGTGCCAGCAGCTTACCGGCAGGGTCAAGTGGCTACACCTTC; CDR3 protein: CASSLPAGSSGYTF; clone size: .; V gene: TRBV11-2; J gene: TRBJ1-2; D gene: .
CDR3 DNA: TGTGCCAGCTCACCAGGCCAGGCCCACCTTTCCACCTTC; CDR3 protein: CASSPGQAHLSTF; clone size: .; V gene: TRBV18; J gene: TRBJ1-2; D gene: .
CDR3 DNA: TGTGCCTGGAGTGGGGGACCTTATAGCAATCAGCCCCAGCATTTT; CDR3 protein: CAWSGGPYSNQPQHF; clone size: .; V gene: TRBV30; J gene: TRBJ1-5; D gene: .
CDR3 DNA: TGCGCCAGCAGCTTGGGTTCCCAGGGCTCCTATAATTCACCCCTCCACTTT; CDR3 protein: CASSLGSQGSYNSPLHF; clone size: .; V gene: TRBV5-1; J gene: TRBJ1-6; D gene: .
CDR3 DNA: TGTGCCAGCAGCTTGTGGGGGACAGGGGGCTTTAAGGGCTACACCTTC; CDR3 protein: CASSLWGTGGFKGYTF; clone size: .; V gene: TRBV5-5; J gene: TRBJ1-2; D gene: TRBD1
CDR3 DNA: TGTGCCACCAGTGATTTAGGGCGGAGCTATGGCTACACCTTC; CDR3 protein: CATSDLGRSYGYTF; clone size: once; V gene: TRBV24-1; J gene: TRBJ1-2; D gene: .
CDR3 DNA: TGTGCCAGTAGTGGTGGGGAGCGGGACTATGGCTACACCTTC; CDR3 protein: CASSGGERDYGYTF; clone size: .; V gene: TRBV19; J gene: TRBJ1-2; D gene: .
CDR3 DNA: TGCAGCGTTGTAGAGACAGACCAGAACACTGAAGCTTTCTTT; CDR3 protein: CSVVETDQNTEAFF; clone size: .; V gene: TRBV29-1; J gene: TRBJ1-1; D gene: .
CDR3 DNA: TGTGCCAGCACCCCGTATACCCAAAACACTGAAGCTTTCTTT; CDR3 protein: CASTPYTQNTEAFF; clone size: .; V gene: TRBV7-9; J gene: TRBJ1-1; D gene: .
CDR3 DNA: TGTGCCAGCAGCTTAGTGTTGGTGAACACTGAAGCTTTCTTT; CDR3 protein: CASSLVLVNTEAFF; clone size: .; V gene: TRBV7-8; J gene: TRBJ1-1; D gene: .
CDR3 DNA: TGCGCCAGCAGCCAAAGAACTAGCGGGAGAAGTAATGAGCAGTTCTTC; CDR3 protein: CASSQRTSGRSNEQFF; clone size: .; V gene: TRBV4-1; J gene: TRBJ2-1; D gene: TRBD2
CDR3 DNA: TGCGCCAGCAGCCAAGATCCGACACTTTATAGCAATCAGCCCCAGCATTTT; CDR3 protein: CASSQDPTLYSNQPQHF; clone size: .; V gene: TRBV4-1; J gene: TRBJ1-5; D gene: .